Listed here are 17 T cell receptor beta chains from one sample, sequenced in a study of T cells after yellow fever vaccination (dated by TCRdb to between 2019 and 2020). The treatment or condition label corresponds to: live attenuated yellow fever vaccine strain. Library preparation was by 5' RACE. Sequencing instrument: Illumina NovaSeq 6000. The public reads were quality trimmed at Q25 with fastp and then assembled into clones with MiXCR by TCRdb, keeping productive beta chains. Identical CDR3 proteins give one entry, which carries the most common genes and DNA. The sample table lists 150,000 to 200,000 distinct CDR3 sequences, approximately 11% of them with a count of one. Together, the top ten hold around 34% of the sample. Sequenced here: CD8+ T cells sorted from PBMCs, sampled 15 days after the yellow fever booster vaccination. The source is a man aged 18 to 35 who received the YFV17D yellow fever vaccine.

In this sample, this clonotype turned up a few times. V gene TRBV7-3 combines with J gene TRBJ1-1, with 8 bases that match TRBD1. The V segment lost 5 bases and the J segment 5 bases; nucleotides outside the gene matches: 7. Germline CDR1 reads SGHTA; CDR2 reads FQGTGA. The CDR3 has 14 amino acids. The CDR3 DNA is TGTGCCAGCAGCCCCGGACAGGGCCTAACTGAAGCTTTCTTT. The encoded protein is CASSPGQGLTEAFF.

This clonotype was detected only a few times. The genes are TRBV20-1 and TRBJ1-1; 7 bases are shared with TRBD1. There are 16 residues in the CDR3. Germline trimming cut 0 bases from V and 3 bases from J; bases unmatched to any gene: 10. Germline lookup yields CDR1 DFQATT and CDR2 SNEGSKA (reference sequence). This CDR3 is CSARDGQGVYDTEAFF. The CDR3 DNA sequence: TGCAGTGCTAGAGATGGTCAGGGGGTATATGACACTGAAGCTTTCTTT.

The V call is TRBV27, the J call TRBJ2-1; D not certain. The length of the CDR3 is 13 residues. Looked up from germline, CDR1 is MNHEY and CDR2 is SMNVEV (reference sequence). Trimming took off 2 bases at V and 13 bases at J, with 15 bases between the two ends. CDR3 DNA: TGTGCCAGCAGTTTAGGTCCGGCCATCCCCCAGTTCTTC. Amino acid sequence: CASSLGPAIPQFF.

In this sample, this clonotype turned up a few times. The chain employs TRBV18 and TRBJ1-6; 7 bases fit TRBD1. The V and J ends lost 3 bases and 9 bases, in that order; junction bases with no gene match: 5. Germline V CDR1 and CDR2: KGHSH, LQKENI. The CDR3 is made up of 14 amino acids. CDR3 residues: CASSPEGGSSPLHF. The DNA of the CDR3 is TGTGCCAGCTCACCCGAAGGGGGCTCTTCACCCCTCCACTTT.

V usage is TRBV11-2 and J usage is TRBJ2-1, with D possibly TRBD2 on 5 matching bases. Germline loops: CDR1 SGHAT, CDR2 FQNNGV. The CDR3 sequence is 15 residues long. The ends were cut back, 2 bases at V and 4 bases at J, with 12 bases in the middle. The chain's CDR3 is CASSLSLDSYNEQFF. CDR3 nucleotides: TGTGCCAGCAGCTTAAGTCTGGACTCTTACAATGAGCAGTTCTTC. The whole variable domain, filled in from reference TRBV11-2 and TRBJ2-1, reads EAGVAQSPRYKIIEKRQSVAFWCNPISGHATLYWYQQILGQGPKLLIQFQNNGVVDDSQLPKDRFSAERLKGVDSTLKIQPAKLEDSAVYLCASSLSLDSYNEQFFGPGTRLTVL.

This clonotype was seen ten or more times. The V gene is TRBV4-2, the J gene TRBJ2-7; 7 bases are shared with TRBD2. This CDR3 comprises 16 residues. Trimming took 0 bases from V and 3 from J; bases not matched to a gene: 8. CDR1 and CDR2 (germline): LGHNA, YNFKEQ. The CDR3 reads CASSQESTSDRYEQYF. The CDR3 DNA follows: TGTGCCAGCAGCCAAGAGTCAACTAGCGACCGCTACGAGCAGTACTTC.

The rearrangement links TRBV20-1 to TRBJ2-5; D call uncertain. The V gene lost 0 bases and the J gene lost 6 bases, with 11 bases spanning the gap. CDR3 length equals 13 residues. Germline V gene data show CDR1 as DFQATT and CDR2 as SNEGSKA (reference sequence). CDR3 protein: CSARDLNSKTQYF. The CDR3 nucleotides read TGCAGTGCTAGAGACCTAAACTCCAAGACCCAGTACTTC.

Many counts were recorded for this clonotype. The chain carries TRBV6-2 or TRBV6-3 and TRBJ2-1, with TRBD1 as a possible D gene (5 bases). Per the germline V gene, CDR1 is MNHEY and CDR2 is SVGEGT. The V gene lost 6 bases and the J gene lost 0 bases, with 9 bases spanning the gap. The CDR3 covers 14 residues. In DNA form, the CDR3 reads TGTGCCAGCAGGGGTCAGGGCTCCTACAATGAGCAGTTCTTC. It yields the protein CASRGQGSYNEQFF.

This clonotype was detected many times. The chain is built from TRBV5-1 and TRBJ2-1; 9 bases fit TRBD1. The germline V gene encodes CDR1 SGHRS and CDR2 YFSETQ. The CDR3 is 15 residues long. V trimming: 2 bases; J trimming: 5 bases; junction bases outside the gene matches: 5. The DNA for the CDR3 is TGCGCCAGCAGCTTTTCCGGGACAGGGAACAATGAGCAGTTCTTC. It specifies CASSFSGTGNNEQFF.

A few counts support this clonotype. The J gene is TRBJ1-5, the V gene TRBV5-6, with D hard to call. The CDR3 extends over 13 amino acids. V gave up 1 base and J gave up 4 bases, with 6 bases separating them. Per germline, CDR1 SGHDT and CDR2 YYEEEE. The CDR3 nucleotides are TGTGCCAGCAGCTTGAGCTGGAATCAGCCCCAGCATTTT. It yields the protein CASSLSWNQPQHF.

This clonotype was seen only a few times. J is TRBJ1-4 and V is TRBV4-3, with D uncertain. The germline gives CDR1 LGHNA, CDR2 YSLEER. Trimming shortened V by 5 bases and J by 4 bases, and 8 bases separated the two germline ends. The CDR3 has 13 residues. The DNA for the CDR3 is TGCGCCAGCAGCGCGCAGAATAATGAAAAACTGTTTTTT. The encoded protein is CASSAQNNEKLFF.

The chain employs TRBV27 and TRBJ1-5; D unresolved. The length of the CDR3 is 14 residues. Germline V gene data show CDR1 as MNHEY and CDR2 as SMNVEV (reference sequence). With 6 bases removed from V and 5 bases from J, the gap between germline ends came to 14 bases. The CDR3 sequence: CASRGFGVDQPQHF. CDR3 in DNA: TGTGCCAGCAGAGGGTTTGGGGTGGATCAGCCCCAGCATTTT.

This clonotype has just a few counts. This chain joins TRBV15 and TRBJ2-3; D remains unclear. V gave up 1 base and J gave up 2 bases, with 10 bases separating them. The germline V gene encodes CDR1 LNHNV and CDR2 YYDKDF (reference sequence). This CDR3 has 15 amino acids. This chain's CDR3 is CATSRGYADTDTQYF. As DNA, the CDR3 is TGTGCCACCAGCAGAGGGTATGCGGACACAGATACGCAGTATTTT.

This rearrangement joins TRBV19 to TRBJ2-1, with D perhaps matching TRBD2 (6 bases). The ends were cut back, 5 bases at V and 2 bases at J, with 10 bases in the middle. CDR1 and CDR2 from the germline V gene are LNHDA and SQIVND (reference sequence). CDR3 length equals 14 residues. The CDR3: CASSEGGTYNEQFF. Written as DNA, the CDR3 is TGTGCCAGTAGTGAGGGAGGTACCTACAATGAGCAGTTCTTC.

The chain joins TRBV20-1 to TRBJ2-1; D unclear. V lost 0 bases, J lost 5 bases, and 17 bases lay in between. The CDR3 length is 16 residues. Looked up from germline, CDR1 is DFQATT and CDR2 is SNEGSKA (reference sequence). DNA of the CDR3: TGCAGTGCTAGAGAGTATAGGAGACCCTCTCACAATGAGCAGTTCTTC. Protein sequence: CSAREYRRPSHNEQFF.

This clonotype has more than one count but fewer than ten. The V call is TRBV6-1, the J call TRBJ1-6; the match to TRBD1 covers 7 bases. CDR1 and CDR2 (germline): MNHNS, SASEGT. This CDR3 has 14 residues. The junction had 5 bases not matched to a gene; V was cut back by 4 bases and J by 8 bases. The CDR3 DNA is TGTGCCAGCAGTGTGCGGACAGGCGATTCACCCCTCCACTTT. Its translation is CASSVRTGDSPLHF.

This clonotype came up a few times. J is TRBJ2-7 and V is TRBV6-2 or TRBV6-3; 8 positions agree with TRBD1. CDR3 length: 13 residues. Germline V gene lookup returns CDR1 MNHEY and CDR2 SVGEGT. Unmatched junction bases numbered 3, after V lost 5 bases and J lost 3 bases. The CDR3 spells CASSVTGGYEQYV. In DNA form, the CDR3 reads TGTGCCAGCAGTGTAACAGGGGGCTACGAGCAGTACGTC.